The entry below gives a single T cell receptor beta chain sequence along with its context. Antigen: not known. The sample originates from a study of immune cell composition in non-small cell lung cancer. Normal lung sampling was at least 3 cm from the tumour, as distant as possible. Template was genomic DNA from frozen, unsorted single-cell suspensions. V was clipped by 3 bases and J by 6 bases, with 20 bases between them. Germline V gene sequence: CDR1 MDHEN, CDR2 SYDVKM. CDR3 length equals 16 residues. Repertoires were generated with immunoSEQ multiplex PCR, while TCRdb's copy carries only in-frame clones and drops some. Found here are over 7,000 clones, about 80% of them singletons; the top ten hold 9.5% to 15%. Study-wide results and limits: Overall clonality, unlike maximal tumour-associated clone frequency, did not predict TIL reactivity. No significant correlation existed between pack-years smoked and tumour clonality. Tumour-associated clones >0.5% occurred in about a third of adenocarcinomas, 75% of squamous.

This sequence was found in a human donor with non-small cell lung cancer. The rearrangement uses TRBV28 and TRBJ1-2; perhaps TRBD1 as D (5 bases). The sequenced sample consisted of non-adjacent lung tissue. The CDR3 loop is CASSFSRGVRTNGYTF. CDR3 in DNA: TGTGCCAGCAGTTTCTCCCGGGGGGTCCGAACTAATGGCTACACCTTC.